Listed below are T cell receptor beta chains from one sample, sequenced in a study of T cell responses to AZD1222 COVID-19 vaccine. Measured with immunoSEQ multiplex PCR; TCRdb has only the in-frame clones, and not every one. This table has around 120,000 clones, about 85% appearing once. The sample was peripheral blood, taken on day 0 of AZD1222 vaccination. Every receptor here comes from an adult in good health. The CDR3 runs from the conserved cysteine through the conserved F or W. A D gene is named only where the DNA matches it firmly. Size tells how often a clone was seen (once, few, many) or the class of an expanded clone, and some rows leave it out.

CDR3nt: TGTGCCAGCAGCTTACTAGCAGAGACCCAGTACTTC
CDR3aa: CASSLLAETQYF
v_gene: TRBV7-2
d_gene: NA
j_gene: TRBJ2-5
abundance: NA

CDR3nt: TGTGCCAGCAGTTATCACCTACTCGCGGCTAACTATGGCTACACCTTC
CDR3aa: CASSYHLLAANYGYTF
v_gene: TRBV2
d_gene: NA
j_gene: TRBJ1-2
abundance: NA

CDR3nt: TGTGCCAGCAGTTCCCTGCGAGAGGGCATCGGGGCCAAAAACATTCAGTACTTC
CDR3aa: CASSSLREGIGAKNIQYF
v_gene: TRBV7-3
d_gene: NA
j_gene: TRBJ2-4
abundance: NA

CDR3nt: TGCGCCAGCAGCCATACCGACGGAAGCTACGAGCAGTACTTC
CDR3aa: CASSHTDGSYEQYF
v_gene: TRBV4-3
d_gene: NA
j_gene: TRBJ2-7
abundance: once

CDR3nt: TGTGCCAGCAGCCAGGGCGGGGGGCCTTTGGATGAGCAGTTCTTC
CDR3aa: CASSQGGGPLDEQFF
v_gene: TRBV7-2
d_gene: TRBD2
j_gene: TRBJ2-1
abundance: NA

CDR3nt: TGTGCCAGCAACCGGAATAGGGGGCTATCCTCCTCCTACGAGCAGTACTTC
CDR3aa: CASNRNRGLSSSYEQYF
v_gene: TRBV7-9
d_gene: TRBD1
j_gene: TRBJ2-7
abundance: NA

CDR3nt: TGTGCCAGCAGCGGCCTCACAGTCGCACCCCTCCACTTT
CDR3aa: CASSGLTVAPLHF
v_gene: TRBV12-3/TRBV12-4
d_gene: NA
j_gene: TRBJ1-6
abundance: NA

CDR3nt: TGTGCCAGCAGCGTCAGGGCCGGTGGAAAAGAGACCCAGTACTTC
CDR3aa: CASSVRAGGKETQYF
v_gene: TRBV9
d_gene: NA
j_gene: TRBJ2-5
abundance: NA

CDR3nt: TGTGCCACCTCGGGGACAGGGGGTAATAGCGGGCTCCAAGAGACCCAGTACTTC
CDR3aa: CATSGTGGNSGLQETQYF
v_gene: TRBV2
d_gene: TRBD1
j_gene: TRBJ2-5
abundance: once

CDR3nt: TGTGCCAGCAGTTCGAGAAATCAGCCCCAGCATTTT
CDR3aa: CASSSRNQPQHF
v_gene: TRBV28
d_gene: NA
j_gene: TRBJ1-5
abundance: NA

CDR3nt: TGCGCCAGCACTAAGACAGAGAACACAGATACGCAGTATTTT
CDR3aa: CASTKTENTDTQYF
v_gene: TRBV4-1
d_gene: NA
j_gene: TRBJ2-3
abundance: NA

CDR3nt: TGTGCCAGCAGCGTCGGCCCAGGGGGGAGCAATCAGCCCCAGCATTTT
CDR3aa: CASSVGPGGSNQPQHF
v_gene: TRBV9
d_gene: TRBD1
j_gene: TRBJ1-5
abundance: NA

CDR3nt: TGTGCCAGCAGTGAATATGGGTTCCGGGACAGACGCACAGATACGCAGTATTTT
CDR3aa: CASSEYGFRDRRTDTQYF
v_gene: TRBV25-1
d_gene: TRBD1
j_gene: TRBJ2-3
abundance: once

CDR3nt: TGCGCCAGCAGCGAGTCCCTTCAGGGGTATCAGCCCCAGCATTTT
CDR3aa: CASSESLQGYQPQHF
v_gene: TRBV4-1
d_gene: NA
j_gene: TRBJ1-5
abundance: NA

CDR3nt: TGTGCCAGCAGCCCCGCAGGGGTGAACACTGAAGCTTTCTTT
CDR3aa: CASSPAGVNTEAFF
v_gene: TRBV7-3
d_gene: NA
j_gene: TRBJ1-1
abundance: NA

CDR3nt: TGTGCCAGCAGCTCAGAGGGCTACGAGCAGTACTTC
CDR3aa: CASSSEGYEQYF
v_gene: TRBV5-4
d_gene: NA
j_gene: TRBJ2-7
abundance: few

CDR3nt: TGTGCCAGCGGGGCGGAAACCTACGAGCAGTACTTC
CDR3aa: CASGAETYEQYF
v_gene: TRBV2
d_gene: NA
j_gene: TRBJ2-7
abundance: NA

CDR3nt: TGTGCCAGCAGGGGACAGGGAGGCTCTGGAAACACCATATATTTT
CDR3aa: CASRGQGGSGNTIYF
v_gene: TRBV6-5
d_gene: TRBD1
j_gene: TRBJ1-3
abundance: many

CDR3nt: TGTGCCATCACCCAACGACAGAACTATGGCTACACCTTC
CDR3aa: CAITQRQNYGYTF
v_gene: TRBV10-3
d_gene: NA
j_gene: TRBJ1-2
abundance: NA

CDR3nt: TGTGCCAGCAGTTTTGGGGTAGGTTTGCACGCTTTCTTT
CDR3aa: CASSFGVGLHAFF
v_gene: TRBV28
d_gene: NA
j_gene: TRBJ1-1
abundance: NA

CDR3nt: TGTGCCAGCAGCCCAGGGACTATCCGGCAAGAGACCCAGTACTTC
CDR3aa: CASSPGTIRQETQYF
v_gene: TRBV7-3
d_gene: TRBD2
j_gene: TRBJ2-5
abundance: NA

CDR3nt: TGTGCCACCAGTGACCCCGGCGAGGAGTATGGCTACACCTTC
CDR3aa: CATSDPGEEYGYTF
v_gene: TRBV24-1
d_gene: NA
j_gene: TRBJ1-2
abundance: NA

CDR3nt: TGCGCCAGCAGCTCCCAGGGGGGTCTCGCAGCAGATACGCAGTATTTT
CDR3aa: CASSSQGGLAADTQYF
v_gene: TRBV5-1
d_gene: NA
j_gene: TRBJ2-3
abundance: NA

CDR3nt: TGTGCCAGCAGCCAAGAATTTGTCACAGAAGCTTTCTTT
CDR3aa: CASSQEFVTEAFF
v_gene: TRBV14
d_gene: NA
j_gene: TRBJ1-1
abundance: NA

CDR3nt: TGTGCCAGCTCACCCGACCGGCAACAGGGGGCTTTGTATTCCCTCCACTTT
CDR3aa: CASSPDRQQGALYSLHF
v_gene: TRBV18
d_gene: TRBD1
j_gene: TRBJ1-6
abundance: few

CDR3nt: TGCGCCAGCAGCCAAGATTTTAGCGGGGGAAGCTCCTACGAGCAGTACTTC
CDR3aa: CASSQDFSGGSSYEQYF
v_gene: TRBV4-3
d_gene: TRBD2
j_gene: TRBJ2-7
abundance: NA

CDR3nt: TGTGCCAGTAAGAGCGGGGGGGCCGGCACCGGGGAGCTGTTTTTT
CDR3aa: CASKSGGAGTGELFF
v_gene: TRBV19
d_gene: TRBD2
j_gene: TRBJ2-2
abundance: NA